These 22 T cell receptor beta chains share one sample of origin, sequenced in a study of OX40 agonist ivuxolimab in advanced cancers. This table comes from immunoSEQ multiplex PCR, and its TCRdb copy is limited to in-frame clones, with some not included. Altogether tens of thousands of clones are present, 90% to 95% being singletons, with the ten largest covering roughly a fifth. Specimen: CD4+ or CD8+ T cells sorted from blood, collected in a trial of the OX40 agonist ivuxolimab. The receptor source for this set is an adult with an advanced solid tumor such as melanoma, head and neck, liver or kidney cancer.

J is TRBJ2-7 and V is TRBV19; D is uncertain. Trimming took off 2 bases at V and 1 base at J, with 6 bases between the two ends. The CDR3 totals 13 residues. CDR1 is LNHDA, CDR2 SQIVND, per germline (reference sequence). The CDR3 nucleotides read TGTGCCAGTAGTATAACCCGATCCTACGAGCAGTACTTC. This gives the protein CASSITRSYEQYF.

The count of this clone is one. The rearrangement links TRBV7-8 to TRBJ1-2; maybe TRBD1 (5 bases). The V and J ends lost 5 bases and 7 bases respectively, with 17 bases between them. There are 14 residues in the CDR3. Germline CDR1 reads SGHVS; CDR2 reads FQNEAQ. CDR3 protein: CASSLSGAGGGYTF. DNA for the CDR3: TGTGCCAGCAGCCTATCTGGGGCGGGTGGTGGCTACACCTTC.

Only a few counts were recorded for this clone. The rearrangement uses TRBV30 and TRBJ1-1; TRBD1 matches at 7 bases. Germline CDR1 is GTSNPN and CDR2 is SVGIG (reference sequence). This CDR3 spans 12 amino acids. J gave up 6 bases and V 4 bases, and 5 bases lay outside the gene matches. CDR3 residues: CAWKQGRPEAFF. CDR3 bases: TGTGCCTGGAAACAGGGGAGGCCTGAAGCTTTCTTT.

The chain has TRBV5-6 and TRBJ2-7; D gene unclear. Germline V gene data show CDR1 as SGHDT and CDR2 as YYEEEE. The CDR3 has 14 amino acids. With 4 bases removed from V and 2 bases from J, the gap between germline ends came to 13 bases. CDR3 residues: CASSASRTTYEQYF. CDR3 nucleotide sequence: TGTGCCAGCAGCGCCTCCAGGACCACCTACGAGCAGTACTTC.

CDR3 DNA: TGTGCCAGCAGCGGGACTAGCGGATACGAGCAGTACTTC. Its translation is CASSGTSGYEQYF. V gene TRBV9 combines with J gene TRBJ2-7; 10 bases fit TRBD2. Germline CDR1 SGDLS, CDR2 YYNGEE. V lost 3 bases and J lost 4; bases outside the gene matches: 1. The CDR3 is made up of 13 amino acids.

CDR3 in amino acids: CASSLIWETQYF. CDR3 in DNA: TGTGCCAGCAGCTTGATTTGGGAGACCCAGTACTTC. The chain has TRBV7-3 and TRBJ2-5; D unresolved. The germline gives CDR1 SGHTA, CDR2 FQGTGA. The V end lost 3 bases, the J end lost 5 bases, and 7 bases lay between the germline ends. The CDR3 consists of 12 residues.

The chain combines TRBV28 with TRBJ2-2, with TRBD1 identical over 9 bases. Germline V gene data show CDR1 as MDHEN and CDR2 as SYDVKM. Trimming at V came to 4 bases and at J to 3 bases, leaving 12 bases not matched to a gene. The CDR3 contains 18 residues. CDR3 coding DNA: TGTGCCAGCAGTTCCACAGCGAAAGACAGGGGGTACACCGGGGAGCTGTTTTTT. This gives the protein CASSSTAKDRGYTGELFF.

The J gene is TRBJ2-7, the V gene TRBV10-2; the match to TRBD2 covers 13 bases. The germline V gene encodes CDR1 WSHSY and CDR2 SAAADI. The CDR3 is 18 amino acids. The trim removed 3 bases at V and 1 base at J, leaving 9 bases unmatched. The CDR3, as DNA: TGCGCCAGCAGTGAACTGGGACTAGCGGGGCCTTCTTCCTACGAGCAGTACTTC. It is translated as CASSELGLAGPSSYEQYF.

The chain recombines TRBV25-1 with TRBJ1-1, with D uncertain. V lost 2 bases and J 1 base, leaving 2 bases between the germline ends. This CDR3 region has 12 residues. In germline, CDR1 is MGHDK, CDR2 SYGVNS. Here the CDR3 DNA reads TGTGCCAGCAGTGAAAGGAACACTGAAGCTTTCTTT. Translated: CASSERNTEAFF. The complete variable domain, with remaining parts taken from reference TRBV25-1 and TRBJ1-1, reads EADIYQTPRYLVIGTGKKITLECSQTMGHDKMYWYQQDPGMELHLIHYSYGVNSTEKGDLSSESTVSRIRTEHFPLTLESARPSHTSQYLCASSERNTEAFFGQGTRLTVV.

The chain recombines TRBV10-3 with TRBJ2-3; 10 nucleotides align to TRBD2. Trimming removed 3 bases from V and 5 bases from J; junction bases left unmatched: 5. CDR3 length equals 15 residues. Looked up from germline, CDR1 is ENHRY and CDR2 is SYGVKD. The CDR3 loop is CAISEISGRRDTQYF. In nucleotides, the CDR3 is TGTGCCATCAGTGAAATTAGCGGGAGGAGAGATACGCAGTATTTT.

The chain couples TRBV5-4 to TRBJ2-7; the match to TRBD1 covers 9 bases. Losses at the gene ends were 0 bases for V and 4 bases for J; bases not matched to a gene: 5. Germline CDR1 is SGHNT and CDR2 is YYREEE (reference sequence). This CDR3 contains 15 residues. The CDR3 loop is CASSLEMTGGYEQYF. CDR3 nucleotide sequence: TGTGCCAGCAGCTTGGAGATGACAGGGGGTTACGAGCAGTACTTC.

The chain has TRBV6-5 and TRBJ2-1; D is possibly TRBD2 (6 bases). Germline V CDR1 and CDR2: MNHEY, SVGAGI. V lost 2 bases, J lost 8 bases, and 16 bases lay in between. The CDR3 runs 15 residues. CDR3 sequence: CASSYRTTRGDEQFF. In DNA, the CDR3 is TGTGCCAGCAGTTACCGGACTACTAGGGGCGATGAGCAGTTCTTC.

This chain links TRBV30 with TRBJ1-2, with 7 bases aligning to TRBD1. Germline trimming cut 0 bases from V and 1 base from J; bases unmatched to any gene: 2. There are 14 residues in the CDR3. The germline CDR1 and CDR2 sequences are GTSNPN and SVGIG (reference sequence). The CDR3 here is CAWSVGDSNYGYTF. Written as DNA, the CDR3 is TGTGCCTGGAGTGTAGGGGACAGTAACTATGGCTACACCTTC.

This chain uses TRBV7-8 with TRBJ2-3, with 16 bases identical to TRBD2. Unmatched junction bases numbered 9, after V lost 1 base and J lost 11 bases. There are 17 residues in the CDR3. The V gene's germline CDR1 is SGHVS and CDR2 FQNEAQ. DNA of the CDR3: TGTGCCAGCAGCTTAGTAGAGGGGACTAGCGGGAGGGAAGAGCAGTATTTT. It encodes CASSLVEGTSGREEQYF.

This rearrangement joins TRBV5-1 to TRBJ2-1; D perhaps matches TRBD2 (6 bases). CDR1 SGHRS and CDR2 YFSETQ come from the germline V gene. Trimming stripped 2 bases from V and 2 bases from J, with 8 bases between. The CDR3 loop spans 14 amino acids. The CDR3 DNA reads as TGCGCCAGCAGCTTTAGCGGTACCTACAATGAGCAGTTCTTC. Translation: CASSFSGTYNEQFF.

The CDR3 here is CAWSVHQGWQGNTEAFF. DNA of the CDR3: TGTGCCTGGAGTGTACACCAAGGGTGGCAGGGAAACACTGAAGCTTTCTTT. This chain connects TRBV30 to TRBJ1-1; tentative D call: TRBD1 (5 bases). The V gene's germline CDR1 is GTSNPN and CDR2 SVGIG (reference sequence). This CDR3 comprises 17 residues. Deletions cut 0 bases from V and 2 bases from J, with 19 bases between.

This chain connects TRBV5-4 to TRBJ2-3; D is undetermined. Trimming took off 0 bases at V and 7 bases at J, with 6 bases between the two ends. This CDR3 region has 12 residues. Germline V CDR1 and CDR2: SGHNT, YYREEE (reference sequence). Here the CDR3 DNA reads TGTGCCAGCAGCTTGGAGGCCTATACGCAGTATTTT. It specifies CASSLEAYTQYF. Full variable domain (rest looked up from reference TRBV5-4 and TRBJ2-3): ETGVTQSPTHLIKTRGQQVTLRCSSQSGHNTVSWYQQALGQGPQFIFQYYREEENGRGNFPPRFSGLQFPNYSSELNVNALELDDSALYLCASSLEAYTQYFGPGTRLTVL.

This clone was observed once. The CDR3 nucleotides read TGTGCCAGCAGCCAAGATCAGGCAATCACTGGGGCCAACGTCCTGACTTTC. Translated: CASSQDQAITGANVLTF. This chain joins TRBV4-2 and TRBJ2-6; D ambiguous. The CDR3 has 17 residues. Per germline, CDR1 LGHNA and CDR2 YNFKEQ. Between the trimmed V and J ends, which lost 0 bases and 2 bases, there was a span of 11 bases.

As DNA, the CDR3 is TGTGCCAGCAGCCTAATAGGGACTAGCGGGACAGGGGAGCTGTTTTTT. Its translation is CASSLIGTSGTGELFF. The chain is built from TRBV13 and TRBJ2-2; 13 bases are shared with TRBD2. With 5 bases clipped from V and 8 bases from J, the junction kept 8 bases outside the gene matches. The CDR3 has 16 amino acids. The V gene's germline CDR1 is PRHDT and CDR2 FYEKMQ (reference sequence).

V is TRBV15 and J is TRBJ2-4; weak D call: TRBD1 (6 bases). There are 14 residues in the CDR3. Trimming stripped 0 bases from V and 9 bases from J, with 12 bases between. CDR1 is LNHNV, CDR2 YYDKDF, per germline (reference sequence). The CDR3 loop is CATSRDRGFGIQYF. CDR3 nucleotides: TGTGCCACCAGCAGAGATAGGGGGTTCGGCATTCAGTACTTC. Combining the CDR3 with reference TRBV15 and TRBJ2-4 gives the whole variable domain DAMVIQNPRYQVTQFGKPVTLSCSQTLNHNVMYWYQQKSSQAPKLLFHYYDKDFNNEADTPDNFQSRRPNTSFCFLDIRSPGLGDTAMYLCATSRDRGFGIQYFGAGTRLSVL.

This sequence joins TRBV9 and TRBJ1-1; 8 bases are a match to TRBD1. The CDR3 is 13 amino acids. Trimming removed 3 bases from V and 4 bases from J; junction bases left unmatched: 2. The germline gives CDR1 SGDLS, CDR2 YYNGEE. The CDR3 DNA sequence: TGTGCCAGCAGCGGGACAGGGTTCACTGAAGCTTTCTTT. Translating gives CASSGTGFTEAFF. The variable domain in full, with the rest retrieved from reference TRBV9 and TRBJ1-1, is DSGVTQTPKHLITATGQRVTLRCSPRSGDLSVYWYQQSLDQGLQFLIQYYNGEERAKGNILERFSAQQFPDLHSELNLSSLELGDSALYFCASSGTGFTEAFFGQGTRLTVV.

In nucleotides, the CDR3 is TGTGCCAGCAGCACTAGACAGGGGTACTACGAGCAGTACTTC. Protein sequence: CASSTRQGYYEQYF. The chain recombines TRBV6-5 with TRBJ2-7; 8 nucleotides align to TRBD1. CDR3 length: 14 residues. Looked up from germline, CDR1 is MNHEY and CDR2 is SVGAGI. V lost 6 bases, J lost 3 bases, and 7 bases stayed unmatched.